This note documents a single T cell receptor beta chain sequence. Its antigen remains unknown. The data belong to a study of cytomegalovirus exposure and HLA in healthy donors. PCR amplification relied on 60 Vbeta primers (plus 13 Jbeta primers). TCRdb's table, derived via immunoSEQ multiplex PCR, lists solely in-frame clones and lacks some. The table includes 150,000 to 200,000 clones, over 80% detected once. General study findings and limits: TCR beta sequences numbering more than 15,000 were associated with HLA alleles at 0.05 false discovery rate in a later analysis.

The sequence came from a man aged 35 to 55 in good health and CMV-seronegative. The sequenced sample consisted of PBMCs.

This CDR3 is CASMGVASNQPQHF. Written as DNA, the CDR3 is TGTGCCAGCATGGGCGTTGCTAGCAATCAGCCCCAGCATTTT. The chain links TRBV7-2 to TRBJ1-5; D gene ambiguous. Trimming shortened V by 7 bases and J by 0 bases, and 10 bases separated the two germline ends. There are 14 residues in the CDR3. The germline V gene encodes CDR1 SGHTA and CDR2 FQGNSA.